These 20 T cell receptor beta chains were sequenced from one sample in a study of blood T cell repertoires in COVID-19. TCRdb keeps only in-frame clones here, not all; method: immunoSEQ multiplex PCR. The sample lists around 300,000 clones; more than 75% were seen once. The specimen sequenced was peripheral blood. The receptors shown here come from a woman in her twenties or thirties who had recovered from COVID-19.

The chain has TRBV18 and TRBJ1-3; the D is unclear. From germline, CDR1 is KGHSH and CDR2 LQKENI. V gave up 2 bases and J gave up 3 bases, with 5 bases separating them. The CDR3 contains 13 residues. In nucleotides, the CDR3 is TGTGCCAGCTCACCAACAGTTGGAAACACCATATATTTT. This codes for CASSPTVGNTIYF.

J is TRBJ1-2 and V is TRBV6-2 or TRBV6-3; no clear D gene. Germline CDR1 reads MNHEY; CDR2 reads SVGEGT. V shed 4 bases and J shed 0 bases, with 12 bases lying between them. The CDR3 runs to 15 residues. As DNA, the CDR3 is TGTGCCAGCAGTTCCCACGGGGAAGCTAACTATGGCTACACCTTC. Translated: CASSSHGEANYGYTF.

This clone was found once. The chain uses TRBV14 and TRBJ2-2; 11 bases line up with TRBD2. Germline V gives CDR1 SGHDN, CDR2 FVKESK. Trimming at V came to 4 bases and at J to 7 bases, leaving 8 bases not matched to a gene. The CDR3 sequence is 16 residues long. The CDR3 DNA is TGTGCCAGCAGCCCGCTAGCGGGGGGACCCGACGGGGAGCTGTTTTTT. This gives the protein CASSPLAGGPDGELFF.

The J gene is TRBJ2-2, the V gene TRBV11-3; tentatively, D is TRBD1 (6 bases). Germline CDR1 is SGHNT and CDR2 is YENEEA. CDR3 length: 17 residues. Trimming removed 3 bases at V and 3 bases at J, with 17 bases between. The CDR3, as DNA: TGTGCCAGCAGCTTGTGGGGGCACCAACCGGACACCGGGGAGCTGTTTTTT. This translates into CASSLWGHQPDTGELFF.

The rearrangement uses TRBV28 and TRBJ2-2; D remains ambiguous. The ends were cut back, 4 bases at V and 8 bases at J, with 5 bases in the middle. This CDR3 contains 11 residues. In germline, CDR1 is MDHEN, CDR2 SYDVKM. The CDR3: CASSYSGELFF. The CDR3 nucleotides read TGTGCCAGCAGTTACAGTGGGGAGCTGTTTTTT. Looking up the rest from reference TRBV28 and TRBJ2-2 gives the full variable domain: DVKVTQSSRYLVKRTGEKVFLECVQDMDHENMFWYRQDPGLGLRLIYFSYDVKMKEKGDIPEGYSVSREKKERFSLILESASTNQTSMYLCASSYSGELFFGEGSRLTVL.

This chain uses TRBV6-6 with TRBJ1-1; D ambiguous. V was cut by 8 bases and J by 8 bases, with 18 bases left in between. This CDR3 is 13 amino acids long. Germline lookup yields CDR1 MNHNY and CDR2 SVGAGI (reference sequence). The CDR3 region is CASRTKTPREAFF. The DNA for the CDR3 is TGTGCCAGCCGAACTAAAACCCCGAGGGAAGCTTTCTTT.

The sample holds a few counts of this clone. CDR3: CAIAGGSYEQYF. CDR3 DNA: TGTGCCATCGCGGGAGGCTCCTACGAGCAGTACTTC. The chain employs TRBV10-3 and TRBJ2-7; TRBD2 agrees at 8 bases. From germline, CDR1 is ENHRY and CDR2 SYGVKD. The CDR3 is made up of 12 amino acids. J was trimmed by 0 bases and V by 8 bases; bases with no gene match: 0.

This chain links TRBV6-5 with TRBJ2-7; 9 bases match TRBD2. CDR3 length equals 13 residues. After removal of 9 bases from V and 1 base from J, the junction contained 4 bases not matched to a gene. The germline CDR1 and CDR2 sequences are MNHEY and SVGAGI. The CDR3 region has the DNA TGTGCCAGTAGAGGACTAGCGTCCTACGAGCAGTACTTC. Protein sequence: CASRGLASYEQYF.

The chain joins TRBV11-2 to TRBJ1-3; D not certain. The CDR3 runs 15 residues. Trimming stripped 0 bases from V and 1 base from J, with 7 bases between. Germline V gives CDR1 SGHAT, CDR2 FQNNGV. In DNA form, the CDR3 reads TGTGCCAGCAGCTTAGATTCGGGTTCTGGAAACACCATATATTTT. This gives the protein CASSLDSGSGNTIYF.

This clone was seen a single time. The chain uses TRBV7-2 and TRBJ2-3, with 9 bases fitting TRBD1. V gave up 4 bases and J gave up 6 bases; unmatched junction bases: 8. The germline V gene has CDR1 SGHTA and CDR2 FQGNSA. There are 15 residues in the CDR3. The CDR3 DNA reads TGTGCCAGCAGCTCCGGGACAGGGTATCTGGATACGCAGTATTTT. Translation gives CASSSGTGYLDTQYF.

V and J are TRBV19 and TRBJ1-4; weak D call: TRBD1 (5 bases). CDR1 and CDR2 from the germline V gene are LNHDA and SQIVND (reference sequence). The CDR3 is 13 amino acids. The V end was cut by 6 bases, the J end by 3 bases, with 8 bases between. This chain's CDR3 is CASRGGSNEKLFF. In nucleotides, the CDR3 is TGTGCCAGTAGGGGGGGATCTAATGAAAAACTGTTTTTT.

The chain is built from TRBV27 and TRBJ2-3; 7 bases agree with TRBD2. The CDR3 has 15 amino acids. The V gene end was trimmed by 4 bases and the J gene end by 3 bases; junction bases not matched to a gene: 7. Germline CDR1 is MNHEY and CDR2 is SMNVEV (reference sequence). CDR3 sequence: CASSWGGGPTDTQYF. The CDR3 nucleotides read TGTGCCAGCAGTTGGGGGGGAGGGCCGACAGATACGCAGTATTTT.

V and J are TRBV5-4 and TRBJ2-5; the match to TRBD2 covers 12 bases. Germline loops: CDR1 SGHNT, CDR2 YYREEE (reference sequence). The CDR3 consists of 17 residues. The J segment lost 4 bases and the V segment lost 4 bases, leaving 11 bases of the junction unmatched. CDR3 protein: CASSVGLAGQIGETQYF. CDR3 DNA: TGTGCCAGCAGCGTCGGACTAGCGGGGCAAATTGGAGAGACCCAGTACTTC.

The rearrangement links TRBV5-1 to TRBJ2-5; D is unresolved. Germline loops: CDR1 SGHRS, CDR2 YFSETQ. V was pared by 1 base and J by 2 bases, with 9 bases between. The CDR3 totals 14 residues. CDR3 sequence: CASSLTGFQETQYF. For the CDR3, the DNA is TGCGCCAGCAGCTTGACTGGTTTTCAAGAGACCCAGTACTTC.

This chain joins TRBV19 and TRBJ1-5; D gene ambiguous. This CDR3 contains 14 residues. V lost 3 bases and J lost 0, with 6 bases in between. Germline V gene sequence: CDR1 LNHDA, CDR2 SQIVND (reference sequence). Here the CDR3 DNA reads TGTGCCAGTAGTATGGGCGTTAGCAATCAGCCCCAGCATTTT. Protein product: CASSMGVSNQPQHF.

The rearrangement joins TRBV10-3 to TRBJ1-2, with TRBD1 matching over 7 bases. V shed 10 bases and J 4 bases; nucleotides not matched to a gene: 3. CDR1 is ENHRY and CDR2 is SYGVKD in the germline V gene. The CDR3 is made up of 11 amino acids. This chain's CDR3 is CASWDSYGYTF. The CDR3 DNA is TGTGCCAGCTGGGACAGCTATGGCTACACCTTC.

The chain recombines TRBV11-2 with TRBJ2-7; tentative D call: TRBD2 (5 bases). The V gene lost 0 bases and the J gene lost 4 bases, with 10 bases spanning the gap. Germline CDR1 is SGHAT and CDR2 is FQNNGV. This CDR3 has 14 residues. CDR3: CASSLDPADYEQYF. CDR3 nucleotides: TGTGCCAGCAGCTTAGATCCAGCGGATTACGAGCAGTACTTC.

The sample holds one count of this clone. The CDR3: CASSELKGQGPQETQYF. CDR3 coding DNA: TGTGCCAGCAGTGAATTAAAGGGACAGGGGCCCCAGGAGACCCAGTACTTC. This chain connects TRBV6-1 to TRBJ2-5; 10 bases align to TRBD1. The CDR3 is 17 amino acids. The germline gives CDR1 MNHNS, CDR2 SASEGT. Germline trimming cut 2 bases from V and 5 bases from J; bases unmatched to any gene: 11.

The chain recombines TRBV28 with TRBJ1-1; 7 bases are a match to TRBD1. The germline V gene has CDR1 MDHEN and CDR2 SYDVKM. This CDR3 comprises 14 residues. V gave up 2 bases and J gave up 7 bases; unmatched junction bases: 7. CDR3 loop: CASSLERRTGEAFF. As DNA, the CDR3 is TGTGCCAGCAGTTTAGAACGGAGGACAGGTGAAGCTTTCTTT.

The chain is built from TRBV7-2 and TRBJ1-1; TRBD1 is a possible D gene (5 bases). The V and J ends lost 5 bases and 3 bases respectively, with 13 bases between them. The CDR3 runs 14 residues. Germline assignment: CDR1 SGHTA and CDR2 FQGNSA. The CDR3 nucleotides read TGTGCCAGCAGCCCCCAGGCGGGGGACACTGAAGCTTTCTTT. It codes for CASSPQAGDTEAFF.